This T cell receptor (beta chain) stems from a study of T-cell memory formation after mild COVID-19. Study-level background: Clusters were largely donor specific.

TCRdb independently ran MiXCR on the 5' RACE reads; one entry per CDR3 protein. In the table there are under 250,000 distinct CDR3 sequences, over 9% of which are singletons. The study's findings and limits: CD4+ contracting clones were mainly CM and EM; CD8+ ones, EMRA. Day 15 to 85 contracting clones showed balanced CD4/CD8; later expanders leaned CD4+.

A note on this clonotype: The target antigen is unknown.

The sequence was collected from a man aged 18 to 29 who had mild COVID-19 (a few samples of this study predate the infection). Cell type and time point are not known. The specimen sequenced was PBMCs or a T cell subset sorted from them (not recorded which).

CDR3 region: CASSGPGTETQYF. The DNA of the CDR3 is TGTGCCAGCAGCGGCCCGGGGACTGAGACCCAGTACTTC. The gene calls are TRBV6-5 and TRBJ2-5; possibly TRBD2 for D (6 bases). CDR1 is MNHEY and CDR2 is SVGAGI in the germline V gene. V lost 6 bases and J lost 5, with 13 bases in between. The CDR3 runs 13 residues.